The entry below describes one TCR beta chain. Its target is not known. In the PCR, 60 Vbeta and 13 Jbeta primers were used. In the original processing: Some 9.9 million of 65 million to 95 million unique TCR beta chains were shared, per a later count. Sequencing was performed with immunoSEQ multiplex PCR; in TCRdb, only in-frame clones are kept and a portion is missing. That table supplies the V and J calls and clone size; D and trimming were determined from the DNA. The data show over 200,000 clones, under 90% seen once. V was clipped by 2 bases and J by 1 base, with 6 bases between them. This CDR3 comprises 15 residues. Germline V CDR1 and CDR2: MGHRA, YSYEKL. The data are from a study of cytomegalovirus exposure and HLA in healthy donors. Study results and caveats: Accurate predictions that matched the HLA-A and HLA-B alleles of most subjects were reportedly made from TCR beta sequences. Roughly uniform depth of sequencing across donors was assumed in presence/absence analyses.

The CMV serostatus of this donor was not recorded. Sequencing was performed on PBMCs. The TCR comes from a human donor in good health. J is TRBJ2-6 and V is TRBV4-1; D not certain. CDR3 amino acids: CASSQPSSGANVLTF. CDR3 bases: TGCGCCAGCAGCCAACCCAGTTCTGGGGCCAACGTCCTGACTTTC.